The clone carrying this TCR beta chain has only a few counts. These data originate in a study of patients and donors after allogeneic stem cell transplantation. TCRdb re-derived calls from the RT-PCR reads in MiXCR, one entry per CDR3 protein. The repertoire holds a few hundred thousand distinct CDR3 sequences, with around 41% as singletons. With 4 bases removed from V and 2 bases from J, the gap between germline ends came to 13 bases. Germline-derived CDR1 and CDR2 are SQVTM and ANQGSEA. The CDR3 is 14 amino acids. The receptor comes from a human donor who was either an allogeneic HSCT recipient or a stem cell or donor lymphocyte infusion donor (not recorded which). It is not recorded whose cells these are; they may come from a transplant donor. The V gene is TRBV29-1, the J gene TRBJ2-3; D not certain. Sequences were obtained from blood, either unsorted or a sorted T cell fraction (not recorded which). The CDR3 is CSVVTDGHTDTQYF. The DNA of the CDR3 is TGCAGCGTTGTAACCGACGGGCACACAGATACGCAGTATTTT.